This TCR beta chain came from a study of healthy donors' naive CD4 and CD8 T cells. Looking at the study overall: For TCR alpha, new primers spanned all functional IMGT alpha genes. Overall study findings and caveats: Chains were not paired, since alpha and beta were sequenced in bulk.

Starting from 500 ng of total RNA, TCR libraries were made with linear amplification. In the study's own analysis: Sequencing covered around 78,000 rearranged alpha-chain transcripts across about five healthy donors. MiXCR, applied by TCRdb to the reads, yields one record per CDR3 protein. The V and J calls come from TCRdb's annotation, not from the publication. Altogether around 180,000 distinct CDR3 sequences are present, nearly 75% being singletons, with the ten largest covering roughly 2.4%. Sorting defined naive CD4+ as CD4+CD8-CD45RO-CD45RA+ and naive CD8+ as CD8+CD4-CD45RA+CD27bright. Comment on this clonotype: What it binds is not known.

Germline V CDR1 and CDR2: MNHEY, SMNVEV (reference sequence). The CDR3 is 16 amino acids. Trimming removed 6 bases at V and 3 bases at J, with 15 bases between. The receptor comes from a pool of human donors in good health; the sample pools cells from several healthy donors. The chain employs TRBV27 and TRBJ1-6; D remains ambiguous. The sequencing input was naive CD4+ and CD8+ T cells sorted from blood, pooled from several donors. The CDR3 here is CASRPLSANYNSPLHF. CDR3 nucleotides: TGTGCCAGCAGACCATTATCAGCGAACTATAATTCACCCCTCCACTTT.